A single sample is the source of the 17 T cell receptor beta chains below, sequenced in a study of cytomegalovirus exposure and HLA in healthy donors. A multiplex PCR was run with 60 Vbeta primers and 13 Jbeta primers. TCRdb keeps only in-frame clones here, not all; method: immunoSEQ multiplex PCR. The data contain some 150,000 clones, approximately 79% of them singletons. Sequencing was performed on PBMCs. The receptors were sampled from a man aged 35 to 55 in good health and CMV-seronegative.

This clone was counted a single time. The chain has TRBV19 and TRBJ1-5; 7 bases map to TRBD1. Germline CDR1 reads LNHDA; CDR2 reads SQIVND (reference sequence). V dropped 3 bases and J dropped 2; count of bases not matched to a gene: 1. CDR3 length: 14 residues. CDR3 sequence reads: CASSIQGGNQPQHF. Written as DNA, the CDR3 is TGTGCCAGTAGTATCCAGGGGGGCAATCAGCCCCAGCATTTT.

This sequence joins TRBV4-2 and TRBJ2-1; D call uncertain. Trimming cost V 0 bases and J 7 bases, with 4 bases left between them. This CDR3 is built from 12 residues. The germline V gene has CDR1 LGHNA and CDR2 YNFKEQ. CDR3 nucleotides: TGTGCCAGCAGCCAAGATCAGAATGAGCAGTTCTTC. Translation gives CASSQDQNEQFF.

The chain is built from TRBV6-6 and TRBJ2-7; 7 bases are a match to TRBD1. The CDR3 is 15 residues long. J was trimmed by 12 bases and V by 0 bases; bases with no gene match: 14. Germline-derived CDR1 and CDR2 are MNHNY and SVGAGI (reference sequence). The CDR3 nucleotides read TGTGCCAGCAGTTACTCGGCTTTGGGGACAGAAACACCGTACTTC. Translation: CASSYSALGTETPYF.

The V and J genes are TRBV6-5 and TRBJ1-1; D might be TRBD1 (6 bases). Germline V CDR1 and CDR2: MNHEY, SVGAGI. V lost 7 bases and J lost 1, with 13 bases in between. CDR3 length equals 14 residues. The CDR3 protein is CASNQGKGNTEAFF. In DNA form, the CDR3 reads TGTGCCAGCAACCAGGGGAAGGGGAACACTGAAGCTTTCTTT.

This clone was observed once. The CDR3 region has the DNA TGTGCCAGCAGCCAGGACAGGGATGGCTCACCCCTCCACTTT. It is translated as CASSQDRDGSPLHF. The rearrangement links TRBV25-1 to TRBJ1-6; 8 bases are shared with TRBD1. The germline V gene has CDR1 MGHDK and CDR2 SYGVNS. With V trimmed by 6 bases and J by 10 bases, 8 bases remained unmatched. The CDR3 runs 14 residues.

The chain employs TRBV6-5 and TRBJ2-2; D is undetermined. The CDR3 is 16 residues long. V lost 0 bases and J lost 7, with 15 bases in between. Germline V gene sequence: CDR1 MNHEY, CDR2 SVGAGI. The CDR3 here is CASSYSTPGPGGELFF. The CDR3 DNA reads TGTGCCAGCAGTTACTCGACGCCAGGCCCAGGCGGGGAGCTGTTTTTT.

This clone has a single count. This chain connects TRBV11-2 to TRBJ1-2, with D perhaps matching TRBD1 (6 bases). V lost 4 bases and J lost 4, with 10 bases in between. The germline gives CDR1 SGHAT, CDR2 FQNNGV. The CDR3 sequence is 13 residues long. CDR3 in DNA: TGTGCCAGCAGCTCCGGACAGTTCTATGGCTACACCTTC. It is translated as CASSSGQFYGYTF.

Comments on this clone: Other DNA sequences within the sample encode an identical CDR3. This chain joins TRBV2 and TRBJ1-2; tentatively, D is TRBD1 (5 bases). Deletions cut 4 bases from V and 3 bases from J, with 9 bases between. Per germline, CDR1 SNHLY and CDR2 FYNNEI. CDR3 length: 13 residues. CDR3 residues: CASSVTGDYGYTF. The DNA for the CDR3 is TGTGCCAGCAGTGTTACAGGAGACTATGGCTACACCTTC.

The genes are TRBV9 and TRBJ1-2; no firm D call. Germline lookup yields CDR1 SGDLS and CDR2 YYNGEE. Trimming removed 3 bases from V and 1 base from J, with 7 bases in between. This CDR3 is built from 13 residues. The CDR3: CASSAQDNYGYTF. CDR3 nucleotide sequence: TGTGCCAGCAGCGCACAAGATAACTATGGCTACACCTTC.

The chain uses TRBV7-9 and TRBJ1-2; D is unclear. This CDR3 spans 14 amino acids. Germline assignment: CDR1 SEHNR and CDR2 FQNEAQ (reference sequence). Deletions cut 3 bases from V and 6 bases from J, with 14 bases between. The CDR3: CASSLSVRGHGYTF. CDR3 DNA: TGTGCCAGCAGCTTGAGCGTCCGAGGGCATGGCTACACCTTC.

The rearrangement joins TRBV7-8 to TRBJ1-5; tentatively, D is TRBD1 (5 bases). The CDR3 covers 13 residues. Per the germline V gene, CDR1 is SGHVS and CDR2 is FQNEAQ. With 6 bases removed from V and 7 bases from J, the gap between germline ends came to 13 bases. The CDR3 here is CASSEAGEQPQHF. The CDR3 region has the DNA TGTGCCAGCAGTGAAGCGGGGGAACAGCCCCAGCATTTT.

This chain joins TRBV28 and TRBJ2-2; 11 positions agree with TRBD2. This CDR3 has 17 residues. Per the germline V gene, CDR1 is MDHEN and CDR2 is SYDVKM. Trimming at V came to 2 bases and at J to 4 bases, leaving 6 bases not matched to a gene. CDR3 in amino acids: CASSLGLAGGPTGELFF. The DNA for the CDR3 is TGTGCCAGCAGTTTAGGGCTAGCGGGGGGACCCACCGGGGAGCTGTTTTTT.

The chain carries TRBV6-5 and TRBJ2-5; maybe TRBD2 (5 bases). V lost 7 bases and J 1 base, leaving 16 bases between the germline ends. Germline-derived CDR1 and CDR2 are MNHEY and SVGAGI. The CDR3 is 15 residues long. CDR3 amino acids: CASTPQMGVQETQYF. For the CDR3, the DNA is TGTGCCAGCACTCCCCAAATGGGAGTCCAAGAGACCCAGTACTTC.

The rearrangement uses TRBV4-2 and TRBJ2-3; 7 bases agree with TRBD1. With V trimmed by 5 bases and J by 0 bases, 8 bases remained unmatched. This CDR3 contains 16 residues. Germline loops: CDR1 LGHNA, CDR2 YNFKEQ. In DNA, the CDR3 is TGTGCCAGCAGCATAAAGGGGGCTGGGAGCACAGATACGCAGTATTTT. Translated: CASSIKGAGSTDTQYF.

The gene calls are TRBV6-6 and TRBJ2-7; 13 bases map to TRBD2. J was trimmed by 7 bases and V by 0 bases; bases with no gene match: 3. Germline V lookup: CDR1 MNHNY, CDR2 SVGAGI (reference sequence). The CDR3 has 15 residues. The CDR3 DNA is TGTGCCAGCAGTTACTCTAGGACTAGCGGGGGAGAGCAGTACTTC. This encodes CASSYSRTSGGEQYF.

This chain connects TRBV18 to TRBJ2-7; TRBD1 agrees at 7 bases. The CDR3 covers 14 residues. The trim removed 3 bases at V and 9 bases at J, leaving 11 bases unmatched. The germline gives CDR1 KGHSH, CDR2 LQKENI. In nucleotides, the CDR3 is TGTGCCAGCTCACCTGTGAGGGACAGCCTTCTGCAGTACTTC. The encoded protein is CASSPVRDSLLQYF.

The chain uses TRBV12-5 and TRBJ1-1; 7 bases match TRBD1. Germline trimming cut 1 base from V and 4 bases from J; bases unmatched to any gene: 6. There are 15 residues in the CDR3. Germline loops: CDR1 LGHNT, CDR2 FRNRAP. The CDR3 spells CASGLARQGGTEAFF. In nucleotides, the CDR3 is TGTGCTAGTGGTTTGGCTCGACAGGGTGGCACTGAAGCTTTCTTT. The complete variable domain, with remaining parts taken from reference TRBV12-5 and TRBJ1-1, reads DARVTQTPRHKVTEMGQEVTMRCQPILGHNTVFWYRQTMMQGLELLAYFRNRAPLDDSGMPKDRFSAEMPDATLATLKIQPSEPRDSAVYFCASGLARQGGTEAFFGQGTRLTVV.